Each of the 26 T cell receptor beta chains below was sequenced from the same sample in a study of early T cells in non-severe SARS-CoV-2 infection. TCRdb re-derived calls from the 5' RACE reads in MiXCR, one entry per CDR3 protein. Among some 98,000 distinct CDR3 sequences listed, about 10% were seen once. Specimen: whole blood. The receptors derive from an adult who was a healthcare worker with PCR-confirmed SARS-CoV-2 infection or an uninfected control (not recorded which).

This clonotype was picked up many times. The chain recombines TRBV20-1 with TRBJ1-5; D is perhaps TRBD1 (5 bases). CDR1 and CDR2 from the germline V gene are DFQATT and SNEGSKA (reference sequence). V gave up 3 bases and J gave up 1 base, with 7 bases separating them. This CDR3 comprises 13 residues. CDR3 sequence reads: CSASRVSNQPQHF. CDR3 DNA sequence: TGCAGTGCTAGCAGGGTGAGCAATCAGCCCCAGCATTTT.

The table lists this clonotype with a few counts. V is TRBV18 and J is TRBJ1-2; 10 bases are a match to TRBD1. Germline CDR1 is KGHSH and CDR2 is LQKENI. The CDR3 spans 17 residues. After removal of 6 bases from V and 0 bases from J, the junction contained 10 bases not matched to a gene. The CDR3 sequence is CASSLKTGGPTNYGYTF. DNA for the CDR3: TGTGCCAGCTCGCTTAAGACAGGGGGCCCGACTAACTATGGCTACACCTTC.

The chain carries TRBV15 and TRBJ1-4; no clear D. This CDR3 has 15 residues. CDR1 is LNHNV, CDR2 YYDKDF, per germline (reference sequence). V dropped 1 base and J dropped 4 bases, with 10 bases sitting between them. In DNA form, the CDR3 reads TGTGCCACCAGCAGAGTCCGGACCAATAATGAAAAACTGTTTTTT. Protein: CATSRVRTNNEKLFF.

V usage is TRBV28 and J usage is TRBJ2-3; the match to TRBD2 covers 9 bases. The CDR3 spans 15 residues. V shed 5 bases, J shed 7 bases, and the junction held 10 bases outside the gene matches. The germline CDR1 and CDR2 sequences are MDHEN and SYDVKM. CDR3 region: CASSPAAGGRYTQYF. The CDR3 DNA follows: TGTGCCAGCAGTCCCGCAGCGGGAGGACGGTATACGCAGTATTTT.

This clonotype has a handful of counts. CDR3 sequence: CASSYRGNNEQFF. The CDR3 DNA reads TGCGCCAGCAGCTACCGGGGGAACAATGAGCAGTTCTTC. V usage is TRBV4-1 and J usage is TRBJ2-1; weak D call: TRBD2 (6 bases). The V end lost 5 bases, the J end lost 5 bases, and 10 bases lay between the germline ends. The CDR3 is 13 residues long. The germline CDR1 and CDR2 sequences are MGHRA and YSYEKL.

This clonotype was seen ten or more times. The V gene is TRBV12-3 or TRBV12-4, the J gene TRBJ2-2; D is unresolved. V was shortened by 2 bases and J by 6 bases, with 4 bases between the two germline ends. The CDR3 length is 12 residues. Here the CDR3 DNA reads TGTGCCAGCAGTTTATTGTCCGGGGAGCTGTTTTTT. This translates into CASSLLSGELFF.

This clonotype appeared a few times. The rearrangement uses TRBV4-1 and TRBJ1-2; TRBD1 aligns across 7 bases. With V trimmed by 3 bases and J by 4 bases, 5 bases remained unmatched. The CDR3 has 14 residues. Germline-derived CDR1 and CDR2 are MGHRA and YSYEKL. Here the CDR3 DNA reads TGCGCCAGCAGCCATGAACAGGGGTTCTATGGCTACACCTTC. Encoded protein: CASSHEQGFYGYTF.

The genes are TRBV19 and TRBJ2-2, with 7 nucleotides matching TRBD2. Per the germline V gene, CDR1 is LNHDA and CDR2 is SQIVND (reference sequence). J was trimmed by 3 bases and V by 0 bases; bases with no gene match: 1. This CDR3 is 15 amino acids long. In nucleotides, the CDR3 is TGTGCCAGTAGTATAGATCGGGGGGACACCGGGGAGCTGTTTTTT. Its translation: CASSIDRGDTGELFF.

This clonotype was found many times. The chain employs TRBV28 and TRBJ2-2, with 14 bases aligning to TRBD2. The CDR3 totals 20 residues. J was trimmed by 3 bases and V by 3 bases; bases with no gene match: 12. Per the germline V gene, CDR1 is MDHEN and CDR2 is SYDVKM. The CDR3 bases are TGTGCCAGCAGTTTGTCCCCGACTAGCGGGAGGGCCCTCGACACCGGGGAGCTGTTTTTT. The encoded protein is CASSLSPTSGRALDTGELFF.

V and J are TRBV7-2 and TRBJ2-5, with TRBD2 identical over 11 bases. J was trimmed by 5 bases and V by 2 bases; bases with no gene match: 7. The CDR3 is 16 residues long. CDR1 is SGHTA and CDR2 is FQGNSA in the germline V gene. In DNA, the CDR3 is TGTGCCAGCAGCTTAAGGCTAGCGGGGGGCCGTGAGACCCAGTACTTC. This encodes CASSLRLAGGRETQYF.

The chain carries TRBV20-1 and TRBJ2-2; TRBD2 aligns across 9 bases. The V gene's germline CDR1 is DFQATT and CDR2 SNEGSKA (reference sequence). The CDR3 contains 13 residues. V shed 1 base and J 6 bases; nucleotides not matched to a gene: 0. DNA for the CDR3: TGCAGTGCTAGAGTAGCGGGGGCCGGGGAGCTGTTTTTT. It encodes CSARVAGAGELFF.

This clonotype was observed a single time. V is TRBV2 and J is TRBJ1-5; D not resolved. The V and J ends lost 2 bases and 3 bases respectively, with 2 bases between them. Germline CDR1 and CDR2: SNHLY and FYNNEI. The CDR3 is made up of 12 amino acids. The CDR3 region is CASSEHNQPQHF. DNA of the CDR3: TGTGCCAGCAGTGAACACAATCAGCCCCAGCATTTT.

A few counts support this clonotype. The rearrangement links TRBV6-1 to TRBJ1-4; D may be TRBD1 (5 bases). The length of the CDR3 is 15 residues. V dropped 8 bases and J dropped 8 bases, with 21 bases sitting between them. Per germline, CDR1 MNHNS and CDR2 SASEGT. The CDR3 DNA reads TGTGCCAGCGGGGGATGGGGGGTGTATGGAGAAAAACTGTTTTTT. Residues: CASGGWGVYGEKLFF.

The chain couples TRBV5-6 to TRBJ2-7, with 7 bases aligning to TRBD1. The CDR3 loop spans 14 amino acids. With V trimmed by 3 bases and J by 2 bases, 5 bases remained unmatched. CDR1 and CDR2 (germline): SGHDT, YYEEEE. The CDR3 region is CASSSGTAAYEQYF. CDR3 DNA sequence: TGTGCCAGCAGCTCGGGGACAGCAGCCTACGAGCAGTACTTC.

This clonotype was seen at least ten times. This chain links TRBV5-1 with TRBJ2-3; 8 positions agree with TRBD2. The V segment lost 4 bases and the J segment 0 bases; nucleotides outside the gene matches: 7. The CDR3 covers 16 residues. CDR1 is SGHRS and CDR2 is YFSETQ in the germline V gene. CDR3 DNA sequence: TGCGCCAGCAGCCTGGGACTAGACCTTAGCACAGATACGCAGTATTTT. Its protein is CASSLGLDLSTDTQYF.

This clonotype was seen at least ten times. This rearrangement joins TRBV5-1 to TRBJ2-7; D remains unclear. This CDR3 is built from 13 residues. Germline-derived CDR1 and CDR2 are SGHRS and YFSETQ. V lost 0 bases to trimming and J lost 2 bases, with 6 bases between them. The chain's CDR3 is CASSLDQAYEQYF. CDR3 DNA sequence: TGCGCCAGCAGCTTGGACCAGGCCTACGAGCAGTACTTC.

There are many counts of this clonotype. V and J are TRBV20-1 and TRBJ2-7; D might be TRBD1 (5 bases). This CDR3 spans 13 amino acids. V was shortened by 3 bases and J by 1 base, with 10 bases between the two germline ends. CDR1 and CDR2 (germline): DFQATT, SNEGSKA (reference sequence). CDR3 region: CSARGRASYEQYF. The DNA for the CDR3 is TGCAGTGCTAGGGGCAGGGCATCCTACGAGCAGTACTTC.

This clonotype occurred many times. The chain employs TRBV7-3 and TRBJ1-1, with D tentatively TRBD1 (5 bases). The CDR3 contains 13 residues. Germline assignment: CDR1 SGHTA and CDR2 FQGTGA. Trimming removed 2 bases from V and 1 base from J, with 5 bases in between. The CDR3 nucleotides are TGTGCCAGCAGCTTAGGGACGAACACTGAAGCTTTCTTT. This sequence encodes CASSLGTNTEAFF.

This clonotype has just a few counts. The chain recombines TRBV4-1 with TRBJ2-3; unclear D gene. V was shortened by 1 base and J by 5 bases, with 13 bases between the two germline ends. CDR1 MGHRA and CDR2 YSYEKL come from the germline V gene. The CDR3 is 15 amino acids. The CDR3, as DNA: TGCGCCAGCAGCCAAGTCAGACCTGCGTTAGATACGCAGTATTTT. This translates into CASSQVRPALDTQYF.

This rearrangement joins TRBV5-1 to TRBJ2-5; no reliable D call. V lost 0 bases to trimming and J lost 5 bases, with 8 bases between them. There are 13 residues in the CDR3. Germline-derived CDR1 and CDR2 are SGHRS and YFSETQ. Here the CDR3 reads CASSLDGKETQYF. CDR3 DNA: TGCGCCAGCAGCTTGGATGGAAAGGAGACCCAGTACTTC.

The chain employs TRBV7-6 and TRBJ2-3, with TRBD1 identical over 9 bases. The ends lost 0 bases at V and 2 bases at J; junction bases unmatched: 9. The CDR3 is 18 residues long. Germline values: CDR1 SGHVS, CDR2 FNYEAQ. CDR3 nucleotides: TGTGCCAGCAGCTTAGCGCGGGCGGGACAGGGCTACACAGATACGCAGTATTTT. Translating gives CASSLARAGQGYTDTQYF.

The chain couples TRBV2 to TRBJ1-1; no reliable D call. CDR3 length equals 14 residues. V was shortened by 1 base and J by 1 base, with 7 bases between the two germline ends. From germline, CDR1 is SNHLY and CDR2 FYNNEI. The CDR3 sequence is CASSEVAGNTEAFF. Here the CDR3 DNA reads TGTGCCAGCAGTGAAGTGGCAGGGAACACTGAAGCTTTCTTT. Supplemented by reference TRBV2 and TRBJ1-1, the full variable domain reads EPEVTQTPSHQVTQMGQEVILRCVPISNHLYFYWYRQILGQKVEFLVSFYNNEISEKSEIFDDQFSVERPDGSNFTLKIRSTKLEDSAMYFCASSEVAGNTEAFFGQGTRLTVV.

CDR3 DNA sequence: TGCAGCGCCCTGACAGGGGGAATAAGAAATGAGCAGTTCTTC. Its translation: CSALTGGIRNEQFF. J is TRBJ2-1 and V is TRBV29-1, with 9 bases aligning to TRBD1. This CDR3 has 14 residues. Germline CDR1 and CDR2: SQVTM and ANQGSEA. Trimming took 7 bases from V and 7 from J; bases not matched to a gene: 11.

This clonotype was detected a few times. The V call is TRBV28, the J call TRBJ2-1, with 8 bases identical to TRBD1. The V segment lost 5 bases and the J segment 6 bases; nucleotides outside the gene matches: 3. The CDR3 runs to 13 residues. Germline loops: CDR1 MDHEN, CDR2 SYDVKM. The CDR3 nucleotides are TGTGCCAGCAGTAACAGGGGGACCAATGAGCAGTTCTTC. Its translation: CASSNRGTNEQFF.

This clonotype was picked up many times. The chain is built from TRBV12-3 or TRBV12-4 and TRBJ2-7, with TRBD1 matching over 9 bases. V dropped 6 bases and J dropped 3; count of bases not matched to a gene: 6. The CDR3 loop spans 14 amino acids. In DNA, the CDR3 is TGTGCCAGCAGCCCGGGACAGGGCGGCTACGAGCAGTACTTC. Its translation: CASSPGQGGYEQYF.

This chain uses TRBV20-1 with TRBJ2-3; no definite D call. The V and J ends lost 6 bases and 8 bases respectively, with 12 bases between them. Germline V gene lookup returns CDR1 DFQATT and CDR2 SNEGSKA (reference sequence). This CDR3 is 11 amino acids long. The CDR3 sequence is CSAPFRGTQYF. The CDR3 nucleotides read TGCAGTGCCCCTTTCCGTGGTACGCAGTATTTT.